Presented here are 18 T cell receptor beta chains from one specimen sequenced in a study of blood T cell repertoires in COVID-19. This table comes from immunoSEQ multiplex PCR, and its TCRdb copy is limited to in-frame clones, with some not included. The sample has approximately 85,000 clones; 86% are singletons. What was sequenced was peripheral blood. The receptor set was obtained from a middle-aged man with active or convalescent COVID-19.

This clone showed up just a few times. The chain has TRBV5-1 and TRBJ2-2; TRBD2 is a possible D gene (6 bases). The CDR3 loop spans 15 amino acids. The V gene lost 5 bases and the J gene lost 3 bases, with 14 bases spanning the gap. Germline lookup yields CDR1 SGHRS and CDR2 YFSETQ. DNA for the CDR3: TGCGCCAGCAGATATGGTGGAGGGTACACCGGGGAGCTGTTTTTT. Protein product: CASRYGGGYTGELFF.

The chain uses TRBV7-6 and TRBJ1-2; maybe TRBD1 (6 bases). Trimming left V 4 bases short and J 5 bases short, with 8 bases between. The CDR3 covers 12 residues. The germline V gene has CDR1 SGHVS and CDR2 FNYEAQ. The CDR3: CASSSQGYGYTF. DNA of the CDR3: TGTGCCAGCAGCTCCCAGGGGTATGGCTACACCTTC.

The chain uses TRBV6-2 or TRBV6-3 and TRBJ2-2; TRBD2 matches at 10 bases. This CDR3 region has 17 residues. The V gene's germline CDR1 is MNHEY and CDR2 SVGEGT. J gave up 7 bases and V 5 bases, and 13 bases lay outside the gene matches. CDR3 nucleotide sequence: TGTGCCAGCAGTCCCGCCGAGCGGGAGGGCCTGGGCGGGGAGCTGTTTTTT. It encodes CASSPAEREGLGGELFF.

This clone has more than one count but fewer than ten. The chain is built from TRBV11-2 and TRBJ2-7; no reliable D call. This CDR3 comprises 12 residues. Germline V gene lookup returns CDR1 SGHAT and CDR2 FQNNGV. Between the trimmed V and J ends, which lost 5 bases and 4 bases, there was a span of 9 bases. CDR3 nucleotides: TGTGCCAGCAGCCGCGGAGCTTACGAGCAGTACTTC. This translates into CASSRGAYEQYF.

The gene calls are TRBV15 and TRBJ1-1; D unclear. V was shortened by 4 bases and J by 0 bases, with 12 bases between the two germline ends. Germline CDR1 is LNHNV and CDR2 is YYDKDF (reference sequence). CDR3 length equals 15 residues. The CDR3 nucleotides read TGTGCCACCAGCAAAACGCCTACTGTGAACACTGAAGCTTTCTTT. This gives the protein CATSKTPTVNTEAFF.

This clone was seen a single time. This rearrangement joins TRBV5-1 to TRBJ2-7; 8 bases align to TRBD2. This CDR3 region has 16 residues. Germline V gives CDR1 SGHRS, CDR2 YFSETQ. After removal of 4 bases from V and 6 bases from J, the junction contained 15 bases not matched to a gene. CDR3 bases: TGCGCCAGCAGCCCCACCGGGGGTAGCGGGACCCCCGAGCAGTACTTC. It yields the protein CASSPTGGSGTPEQYF.

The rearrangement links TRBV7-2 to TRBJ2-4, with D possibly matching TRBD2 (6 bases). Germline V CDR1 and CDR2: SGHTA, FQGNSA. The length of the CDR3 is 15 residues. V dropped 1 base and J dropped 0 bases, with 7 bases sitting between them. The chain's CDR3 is CASSLDGGAKNIQYF. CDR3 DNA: TGTGCCAGCAGCTTAGACGGGGGAGCCAAAAACATTCAGTACTTC. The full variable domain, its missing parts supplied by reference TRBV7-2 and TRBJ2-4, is GAGVSQSPSNKVTEKGKDVELRCDPISGHTALYWYRQSLGQGLEFLIYFQGNSAPDKSGLPSDRFSAERTGGSVSTLTIQRTQQEDSAVYLCASSLDGGAKNIQYFGAGTRLSVL.

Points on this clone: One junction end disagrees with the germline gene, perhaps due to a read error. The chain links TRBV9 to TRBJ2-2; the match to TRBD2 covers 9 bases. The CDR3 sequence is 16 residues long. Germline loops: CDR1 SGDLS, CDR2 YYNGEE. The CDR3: CASSVALAGNSGELFF. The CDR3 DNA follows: TGTGCCAGCAGCGTAGCCCTAGCGGGGAACAGCGGGGAGCTGTTTTTT.

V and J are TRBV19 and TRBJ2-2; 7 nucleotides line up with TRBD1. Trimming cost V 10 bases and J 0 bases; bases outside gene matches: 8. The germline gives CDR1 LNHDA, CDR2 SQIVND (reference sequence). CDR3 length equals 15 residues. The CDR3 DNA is TGTGCCACCACATCGGGACAGTCGAACACCGGGGAGCTGTTTTTT. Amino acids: CATTSGQSNTGELFF.

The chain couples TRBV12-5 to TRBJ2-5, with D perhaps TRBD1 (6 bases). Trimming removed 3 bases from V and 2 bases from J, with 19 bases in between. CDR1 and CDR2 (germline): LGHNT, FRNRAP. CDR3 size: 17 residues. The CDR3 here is CASGLDTFLTGQETQYF. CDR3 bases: TGTGCTAGTGGTTTAGACACCTTCCTGACAGGACAAGAGACCCAGTACTTC.

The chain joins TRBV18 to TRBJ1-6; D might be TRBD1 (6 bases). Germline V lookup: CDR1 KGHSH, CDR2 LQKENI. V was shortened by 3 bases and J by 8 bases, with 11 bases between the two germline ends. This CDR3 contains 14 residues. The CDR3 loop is CASSPAGVDSPLHF. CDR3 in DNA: TGTGCCAGCTCACCCGCAGGGGTTGATTCACCCCTCCACTTT.

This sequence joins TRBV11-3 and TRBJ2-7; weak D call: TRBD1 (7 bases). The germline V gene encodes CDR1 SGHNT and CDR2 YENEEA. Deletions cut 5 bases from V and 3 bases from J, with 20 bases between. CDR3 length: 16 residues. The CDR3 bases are TGTGCCAGCAGCCCATCGGGGACAGTGGACTACTACGAGCAGTACTTC. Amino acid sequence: CASSPSGTVDYYEQYF. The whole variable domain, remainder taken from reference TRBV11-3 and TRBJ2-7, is EAGVVQSPRYKIIEKKQPVAFWCNPISGHNTLYWYLQNLGQGPELLIRYENEEAVDDSQLPKDRFSAERLKGVDSTLKIQPAELGDSAVYLCASSPSGTVDYYEQYFGPGTRLTVT.

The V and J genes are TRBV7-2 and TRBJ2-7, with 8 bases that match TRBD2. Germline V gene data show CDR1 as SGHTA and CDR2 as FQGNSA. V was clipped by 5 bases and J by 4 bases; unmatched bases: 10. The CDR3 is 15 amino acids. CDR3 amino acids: CASSGNSGAQYEQYF. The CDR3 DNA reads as TGTGCCAGCAGCGGAAATAGCGGGGCCCAATACGAGCAGTACTTC.

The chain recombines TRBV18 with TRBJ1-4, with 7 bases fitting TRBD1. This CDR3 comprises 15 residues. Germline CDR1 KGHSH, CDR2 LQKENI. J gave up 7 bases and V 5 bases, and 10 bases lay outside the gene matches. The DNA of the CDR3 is TGTGCCAGCTCATCCACAGGGGAGAGGAGTGAAAAACTGTTTTTT. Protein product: CASSSTGERSEKLFF.

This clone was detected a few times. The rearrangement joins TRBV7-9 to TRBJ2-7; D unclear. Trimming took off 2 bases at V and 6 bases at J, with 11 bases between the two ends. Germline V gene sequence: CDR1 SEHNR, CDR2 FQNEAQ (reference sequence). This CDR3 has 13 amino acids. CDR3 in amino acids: CASSLRRNGEQYF. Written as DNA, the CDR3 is TGTGCCAGCAGCTTACGTAGAAACGGCGAGCAGTACTTC.

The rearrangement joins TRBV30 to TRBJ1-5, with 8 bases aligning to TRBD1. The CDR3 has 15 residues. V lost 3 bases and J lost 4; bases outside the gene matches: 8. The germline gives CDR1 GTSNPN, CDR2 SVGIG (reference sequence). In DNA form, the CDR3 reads TGTGCCTGGAGCGGAGACAGGGGCTCGAATCAGCCCCAGCATTTT. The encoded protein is CAWSGDRGSNQPQHF.

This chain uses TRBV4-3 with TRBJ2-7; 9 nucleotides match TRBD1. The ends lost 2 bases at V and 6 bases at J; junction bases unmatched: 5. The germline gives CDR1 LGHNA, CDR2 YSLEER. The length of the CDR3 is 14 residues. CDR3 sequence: CASSQKPGQGEQYF. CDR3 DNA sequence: TGCGCCAGCAGCCAAAAACCGGGACAGGGCGAGCAGTACTTC.

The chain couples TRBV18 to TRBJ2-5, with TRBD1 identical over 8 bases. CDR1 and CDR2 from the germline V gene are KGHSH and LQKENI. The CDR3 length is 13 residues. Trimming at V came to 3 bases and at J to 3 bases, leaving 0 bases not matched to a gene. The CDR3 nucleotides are TGTGCCAGCTCACCGGGACAGGAAGAGACCCAGTACTTC. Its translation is CASSPGQEETQYF.